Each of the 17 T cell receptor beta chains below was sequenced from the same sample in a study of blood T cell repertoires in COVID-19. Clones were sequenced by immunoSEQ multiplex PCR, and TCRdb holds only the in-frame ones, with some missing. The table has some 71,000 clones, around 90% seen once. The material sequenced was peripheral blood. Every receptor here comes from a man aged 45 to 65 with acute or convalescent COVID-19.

The CDR3, as DNA: TGTGCCAGCAGTGAAGTTAGGGGCCTCTCTGGAAACACCATATATTTT. Translation gives CASSEVRGLSGNTIYF. This chain uses TRBV6-1 with TRBJ1-3; tentative D call: TRBD1 (5 bases). Deletions cut 1 base from V and 0 bases from J, with 10 bases between. The CDR3 has 16 amino acids. Per germline, CDR1 MNHNS and CDR2 SASEGT.

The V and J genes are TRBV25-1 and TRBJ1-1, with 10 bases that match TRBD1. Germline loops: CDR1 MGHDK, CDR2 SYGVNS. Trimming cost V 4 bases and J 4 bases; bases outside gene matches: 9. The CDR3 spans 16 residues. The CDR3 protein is CASSARSDRGSTEAFF. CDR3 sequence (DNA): TGTGCCAGCAGTGCACGGTCGGACAGGGGGAGCACTGAAGCTTTCTTT.

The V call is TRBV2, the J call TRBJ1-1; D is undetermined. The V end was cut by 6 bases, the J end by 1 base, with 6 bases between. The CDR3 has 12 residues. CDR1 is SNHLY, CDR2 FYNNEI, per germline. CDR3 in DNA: TGTGCCAGCAGCCCCGGGAACACTGAAGCTTTCTTT. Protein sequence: CASSPGNTEAFF.

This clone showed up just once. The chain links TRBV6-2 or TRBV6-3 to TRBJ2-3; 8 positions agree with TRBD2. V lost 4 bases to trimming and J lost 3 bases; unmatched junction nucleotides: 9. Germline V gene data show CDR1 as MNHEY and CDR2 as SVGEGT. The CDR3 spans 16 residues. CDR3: CASSSSGLVGTDTQYF. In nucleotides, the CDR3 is TGTGCCAGCAGTTCCTCGGGACTAGTAGGGACAGATACGCAGTATTTT.

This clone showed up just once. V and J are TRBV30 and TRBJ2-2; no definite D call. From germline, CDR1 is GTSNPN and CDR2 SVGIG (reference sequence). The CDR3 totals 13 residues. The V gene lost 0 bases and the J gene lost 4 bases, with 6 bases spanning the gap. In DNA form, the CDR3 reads TGTGCCTGGAGTGTAATCTCCACCGGGGAGCTGTTTTTT. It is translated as CAWSVISTGELFF.

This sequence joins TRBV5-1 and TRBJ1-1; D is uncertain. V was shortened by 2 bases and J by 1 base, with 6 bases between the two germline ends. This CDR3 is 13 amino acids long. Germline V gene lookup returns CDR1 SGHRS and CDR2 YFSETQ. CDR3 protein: CASSFNRNTEAFF. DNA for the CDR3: TGCGCCAGCAGCTTCAACAGGAACACTGAAGCTTTCTTT.

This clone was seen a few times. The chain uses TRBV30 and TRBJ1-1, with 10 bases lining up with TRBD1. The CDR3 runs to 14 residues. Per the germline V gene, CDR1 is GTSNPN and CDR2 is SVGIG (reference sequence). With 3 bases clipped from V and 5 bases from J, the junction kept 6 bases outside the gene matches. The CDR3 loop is CAWSLDRGQTEAFF. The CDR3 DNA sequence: TGTGCCTGGAGCCTAGACAGGGGGCAGACTGAAGCTTTCTTT.

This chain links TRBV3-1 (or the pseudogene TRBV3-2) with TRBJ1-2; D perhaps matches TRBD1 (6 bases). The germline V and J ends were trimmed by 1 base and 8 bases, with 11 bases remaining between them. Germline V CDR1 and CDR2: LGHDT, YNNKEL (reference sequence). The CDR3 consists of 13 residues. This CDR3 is CASSQGGQRGYTF. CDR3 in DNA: TGTGCCAGCAGCCAAGGAGGACAGAGGGGCTACACCTTC.

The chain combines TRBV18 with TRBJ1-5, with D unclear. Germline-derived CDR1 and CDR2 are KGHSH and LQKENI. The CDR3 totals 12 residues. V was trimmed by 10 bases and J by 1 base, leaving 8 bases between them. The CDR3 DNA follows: TGTGCCACCCGAGGGAGCAATCAGCCCCAGCATTTT. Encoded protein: CATRGSNQPQHF.

The CDR3 sequence: CASSKLAGGPWTDTQYF. The CDR3 DNA sequence: TGTGCCAGCAGCAAACTAGCGGGAGGCCCCTGGACAGATACGCAGTATTTT. The chain has TRBV11-3 and TRBJ2-3; 12 bases are shared with TRBD2. The CDR3 spans 17 residues. J lost 3 bases, V lost 5 bases, and 9 bases had no gene match. Germline CDR1 reads SGHNT; CDR2 reads YENEEA.

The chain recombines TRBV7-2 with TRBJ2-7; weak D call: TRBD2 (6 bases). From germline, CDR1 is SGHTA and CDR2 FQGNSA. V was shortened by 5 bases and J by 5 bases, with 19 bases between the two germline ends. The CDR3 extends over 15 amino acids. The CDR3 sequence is CASSPGAGSPHEQYF. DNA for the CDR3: TGTGCCAGCAGCCCCGGGGCGGGGTCGCCCCACGAGCAGTACTTC. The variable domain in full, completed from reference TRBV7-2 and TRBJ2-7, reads GAGVSQSPSNKVTEKGKDVELRCDPISGHTALYWYRQSLGQGLEFLIYFQGNSAPDKSGLPSDRFSAERTGGSVSTLTIQRTQQEDSAVYLCASSPGAGSPHEQYFGPGTRLTVT.

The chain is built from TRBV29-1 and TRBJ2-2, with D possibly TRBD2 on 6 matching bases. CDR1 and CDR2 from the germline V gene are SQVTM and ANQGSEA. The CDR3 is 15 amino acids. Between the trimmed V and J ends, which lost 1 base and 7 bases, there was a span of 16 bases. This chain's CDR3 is CSVEAGERALGELFF. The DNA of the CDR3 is TGCAGCGTTGAAGCGGGAGAAAGGGCGCTCGGGGAGCTGTTTTTT.

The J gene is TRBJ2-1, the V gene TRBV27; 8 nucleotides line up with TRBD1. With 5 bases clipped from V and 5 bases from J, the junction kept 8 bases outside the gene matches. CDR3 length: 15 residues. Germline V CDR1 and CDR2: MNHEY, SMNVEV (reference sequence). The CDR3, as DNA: TGTGCCAGCAGTCTTGGACAGGGCAGGGACAATGAGCAGTTCTTC. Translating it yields CASSLGQGRDNEQFF.

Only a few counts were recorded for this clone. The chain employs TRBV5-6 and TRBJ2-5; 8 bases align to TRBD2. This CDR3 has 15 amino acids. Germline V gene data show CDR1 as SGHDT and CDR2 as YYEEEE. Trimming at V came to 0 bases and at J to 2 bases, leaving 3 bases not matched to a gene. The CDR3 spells CASSLAGRGQETQYF. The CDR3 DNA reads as TGTGCCAGCAGCTTGGCCGGGAGGGGGCAAGAGACCCAGTACTTC.

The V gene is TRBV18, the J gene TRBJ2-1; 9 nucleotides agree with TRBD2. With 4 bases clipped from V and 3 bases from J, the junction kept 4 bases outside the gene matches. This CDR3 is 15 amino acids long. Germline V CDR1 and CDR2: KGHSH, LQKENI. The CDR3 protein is CASSRTSGLYNEQFF. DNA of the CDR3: TGTGCCAGCTCACGTACTAGCGGGCTCTACAATGAGCAGTTCTTC.

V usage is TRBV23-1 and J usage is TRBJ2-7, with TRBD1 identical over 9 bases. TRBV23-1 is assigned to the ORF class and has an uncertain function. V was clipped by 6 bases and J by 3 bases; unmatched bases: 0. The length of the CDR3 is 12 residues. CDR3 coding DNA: TGCGCCAGCAGGACAGGGGGCTACGAGCAGTACTTC. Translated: CASRTGGYEQYF.

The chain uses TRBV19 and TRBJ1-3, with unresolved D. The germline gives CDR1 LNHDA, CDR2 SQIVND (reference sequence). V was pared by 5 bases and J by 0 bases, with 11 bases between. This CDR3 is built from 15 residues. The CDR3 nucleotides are TGTGCCAGTAGTGGGAGTTTAAACTCTGGAAACACCATATATTTT. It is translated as CASSGSLNSGNTIYF.